This is a list of T cell receptor beta chains from one sample in a study of radiotherapy plus CTLA-4 blockade in lung cancer. The assay was immunoSEQ multiplex PCR, and TCRdb's table has in-frame clones only and misses some. The sample has roughly 120,000 clones; more than 75% are singletons. This specimen consisted of peripheral blood, obtained from a patient treated with radiotherapy plus ipilimumab. Receptor source: a human donor with non-small cell lung cancer that progressed on radiotherapy plus ipilimumab. Some clones in this sample may be carry-over from other donors' samples. Each CDR3 is given with its conserved first and last residue. The order of the fields is D gene, V gene, clone size, J gene, CDR3 protein, CDR3 DNA. D genes are given only for firm matches. Only some rows state a clone size, as once, few, many or a class for expanded clones.

D gene: TRBD1; V gene: TRBV27; clone size: few; J gene: TRBJ1-4; CDR3 protein: CASSFRSRGPNEKLFF; CDR3 DNA: TGTGCCAGCAGTTTCAGAAGCAGGGGGCCGAATGAAAAACTGTTTTTT
D gene: -; V gene: TRBV28; clone size: -; J gene: TRBJ1-3; CDR3 protein: CASSLSGLGGNTIYF; CDR3 DNA: TGTGCCAGCAGTTTATCGGGACTTGGGGGAAACACCATATATTTT
D gene: -; V gene: TRBV2; clone size: -; J gene: TRBJ1-3; CDR3 protein: CASSEALAQTGNTIYF; CDR3 DNA: TGTGCCAGCAGTGAAGCGCTCGCTCAGACTGGAAACACCATATATTTT
D gene: -; V gene: TRBV19; clone size: -; J gene: TRBJ2-7; CDR3 protein: CASSIRGVDEQYF; CDR3 DNA: TGTGCCAGTAGTATCAGGGGTGTCGACGAGCAGTACTTC
D gene: -; V gene: TRBV18; clone size: -; J gene: TRBJ2-2; CDR3 protein: CASSPVADNTGELFF; CDR3 DNA: TGTGCCAGCTCACCCGTGGCTGATAACACCGGGGAGCTGTTTTTT
D gene: TRBD2; V gene: TRBV29-1; clone size: once; J gene: TRBJ2-3; CDR3 protein: CSVDSGGTDTQYF; CDR3 DNA: TGCAGCGTTGATAGCGGGGGCACAGATACGCAGTATTTT
D gene: TRBD2; V gene: TRBV11-2; clone size: once; J gene: TRBJ2-2; CDR3 protein: CASSPRLAGGNTGELFF; CDR3 DNA: TGTGCCAGCAGCCCGCGACTAGCGGGGGGGAACACCGGGGAGCTGTTTTTT
D gene: -; V gene: TRBV19; clone size: -; J gene: TRBJ1-2; CDR3 protein: CASSMRPGLAYYGYTF; CDR3 DNA: TGTGCCAGTAGTATGAGACCGGGGCTAGCCTACTATGGCTACACCTTC
D gene: TRBD1; V gene: TRBV28; clone size: -; J gene: TRBJ1-2; CDR3 protein: CASFRGRETGFYGYTF; CDR3 DNA: TGTGCCAGCTTCAGGGGGCGCGAGACGGGGTTCTATGGCTACACCTTC
D gene: TRBD1; V gene: TRBV28; clone size: -; J gene: TRBJ1-4; CDR3 protein: CASRLFGTANEKLFF; CDR3 DNA: TGTGCCAGCAGACTGTTCGGGACAGCTAATGAAAAACTGTTTTTT